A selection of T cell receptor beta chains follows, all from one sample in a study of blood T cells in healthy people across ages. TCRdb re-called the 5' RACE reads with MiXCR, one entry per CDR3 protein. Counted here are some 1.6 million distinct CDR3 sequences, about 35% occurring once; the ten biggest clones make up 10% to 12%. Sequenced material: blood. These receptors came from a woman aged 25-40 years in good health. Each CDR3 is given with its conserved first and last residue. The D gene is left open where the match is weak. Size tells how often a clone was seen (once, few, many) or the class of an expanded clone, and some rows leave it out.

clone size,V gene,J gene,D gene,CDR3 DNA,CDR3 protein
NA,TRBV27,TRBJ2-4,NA,TGTGCCAGCAGTAGGGGGGTAGCCAAAAACATTCAGTACTTC,CASSRGVAKNIQYF
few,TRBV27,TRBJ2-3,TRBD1,TGTGCCAGCAGTCCCCGGGACAGGGAAGGTTCGGAGCAGTATTTT,CASSPRDREGSEQYF
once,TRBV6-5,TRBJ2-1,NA,TGTGCCAGCACGGGAAGAGGGAATGAGCAGTTCTTC,CASTGRGNEQFF
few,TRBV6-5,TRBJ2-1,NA,TGTGCCAGCAGCCCTGACTGGGGGGCCCTTGATGATGAGCAGTTCTTC,CASSPDWGALDDEQFF
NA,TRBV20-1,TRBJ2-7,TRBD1,TGCAGTGCTGGACAGGGGGCGAGCCCCTACGAGCAGTACTTC,CSAGQGASPYEQYF
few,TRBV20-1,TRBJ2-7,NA,TGCAGTGCTAGATATCGGGTCTCCTACGAGCAGTACTTC,CSARYRVSYEQYF
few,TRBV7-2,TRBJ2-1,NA,TGTGCCAGCAGCCCACGAATGAGCGAGGACAATGAGCAGTTCTTC,CASSPRMSEDNEQFF
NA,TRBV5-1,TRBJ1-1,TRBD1,TGCGCCAGCAGCTGGAACAGGGGAGGTGAAGCTTTCTTT,CASSWNRGGEAFF
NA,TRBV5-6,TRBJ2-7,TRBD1,TGTGCCAGCAGCTTGGGCCTCGGGACAGGGGCCCACGAGCAGTACTTC,CASSLGLGTGAHEQYF
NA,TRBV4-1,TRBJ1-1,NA,TGCGCCAGCAGCCAAGATCCGCTTTCATGGGCTGAGGTGGAGGGAGGAGCTTTCTTT,CASSQDPLSWAEVEGGAFF
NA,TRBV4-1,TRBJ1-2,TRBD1,TGCGCCAGCAGCCTAGGCGTCAGGGGGCGCCGAGGACCTGGCTACACCTTC,CASSLGVRGRRGPGYTF
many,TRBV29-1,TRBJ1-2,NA,TGCAGCGTTGAGTCTAATAACTATGGCTACACCTTC,CSVESNNYGYTF
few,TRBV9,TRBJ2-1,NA,TGTGCCAGCAGCGATAGCTTAGGGGCCTCCTACAATGAGCAGTTCTTC,CASSDSLGASYNEQFF
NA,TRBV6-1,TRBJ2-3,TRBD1,TGTGCCAGCAGTGTGGACAGGGTGGGGAGGGATACGCAGTATTTT,CASSVDRVGRDTQYF
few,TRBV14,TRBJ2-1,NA,TGTGCCAGCAGCCGTGAGGGGGACGTTAACAATGAGCAGTTCTTC,CASSREGDVNNEQFF
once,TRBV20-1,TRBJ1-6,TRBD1,TGCAGTGCTAAGAGGGGGCCCGTCTCACCCCTCCACTTT,CSAKRGPVSPLHF
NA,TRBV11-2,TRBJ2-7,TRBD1,TGTGCCAGCAGCTTAGAGACAGGGCGCTACGAGCAGTACTTC,CASSLETGRYEQYF
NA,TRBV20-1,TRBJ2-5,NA,TGCAGTGCTAATCCCCTAGAACAAGAGACCCAGTACTTC,CSANPLEQETQYF
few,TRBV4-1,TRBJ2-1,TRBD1,TGCGCCAGCAGCCAGTCACAGGGGGCGCATAGATATGAGCAGTTCTTC,CASSQSQGAHRYEQFF
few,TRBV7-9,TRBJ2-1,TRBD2,TGTGCCAGCAGCTCCCCGGGACTAGCGGGAGGGAGCTCCTACAATGAGCAGTTCTTC,CASSSPGLAGGSSYNEQFF
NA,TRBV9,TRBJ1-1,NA,TGTGCCAGCCGGCTGGGCCTAGGGAACACTGAAGCTTTCTTT,CASRLGLGNTEAFF
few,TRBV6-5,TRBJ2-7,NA,TGTGCCAGCAGTATGGGCTCCTCCTACGAGCAGTACTTC,CASSMGSSYEQYF